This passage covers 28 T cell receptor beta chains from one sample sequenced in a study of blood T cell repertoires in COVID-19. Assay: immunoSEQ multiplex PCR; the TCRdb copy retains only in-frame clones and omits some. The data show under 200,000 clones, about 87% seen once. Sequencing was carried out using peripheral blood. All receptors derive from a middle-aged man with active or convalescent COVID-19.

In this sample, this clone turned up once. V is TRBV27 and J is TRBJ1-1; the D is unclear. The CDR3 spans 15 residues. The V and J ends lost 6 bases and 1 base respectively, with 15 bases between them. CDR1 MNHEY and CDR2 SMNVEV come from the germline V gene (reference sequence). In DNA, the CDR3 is TGTGCCAGCAGACCCGAGCTTAACAGGAACACTGAAGCTTTCTTT. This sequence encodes CASRPELNRNTEAFF.

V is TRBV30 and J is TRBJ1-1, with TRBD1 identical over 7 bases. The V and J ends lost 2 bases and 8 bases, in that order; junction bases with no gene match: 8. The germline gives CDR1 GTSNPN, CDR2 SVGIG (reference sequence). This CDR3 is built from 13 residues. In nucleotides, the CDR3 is TGTGCCTGGAGTCCAGGGGGGCAGATAGAAGCTTTCTTT. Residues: CAWSPGGQIEAFF. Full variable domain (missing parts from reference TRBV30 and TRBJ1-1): SQTIHQWPATLVQPVGSPLSLECTVEGTSNPNLYWYRQAAGRGLQLLFYSVGIGQISSEVPQNLSASRPQDRQFILSSKKLLLSDSGFYLCAWSPGGQIEAFFGQGTRLTVV.

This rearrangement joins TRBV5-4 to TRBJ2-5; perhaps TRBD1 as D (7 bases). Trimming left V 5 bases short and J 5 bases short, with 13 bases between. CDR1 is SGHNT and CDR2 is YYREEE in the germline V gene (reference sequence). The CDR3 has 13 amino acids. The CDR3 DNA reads TGTGCCAGCAGATCCCAGGGGGGCGAGACCCAGTACTTC. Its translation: CASRSQGGETQYF.

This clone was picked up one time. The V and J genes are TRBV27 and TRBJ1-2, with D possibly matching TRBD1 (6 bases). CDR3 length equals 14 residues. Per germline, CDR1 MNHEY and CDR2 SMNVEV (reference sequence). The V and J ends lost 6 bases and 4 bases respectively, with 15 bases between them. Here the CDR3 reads CASSPRGRGYGYTF. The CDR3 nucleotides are TGTGCCAGCAGCCCGAGGGGGAGGGGCTATGGCTACACCTTC.

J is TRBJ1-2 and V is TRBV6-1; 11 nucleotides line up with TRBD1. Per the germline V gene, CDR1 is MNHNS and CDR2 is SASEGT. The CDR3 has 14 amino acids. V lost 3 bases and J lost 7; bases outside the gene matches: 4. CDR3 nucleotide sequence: TGTGCCAGCAGTGACGCGGGGACAGGGGGTGGCTACACCTTC. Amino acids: CASSDAGTGGGYTF.

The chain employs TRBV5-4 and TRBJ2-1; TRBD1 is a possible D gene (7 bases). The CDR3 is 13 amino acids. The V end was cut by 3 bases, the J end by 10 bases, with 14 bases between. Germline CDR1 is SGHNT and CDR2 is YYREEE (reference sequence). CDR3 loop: CASSSDRAGEQFF. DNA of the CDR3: TGTGCCAGCAGCTCCGACAGGGCGGGGGAGCAGTTCTTC.

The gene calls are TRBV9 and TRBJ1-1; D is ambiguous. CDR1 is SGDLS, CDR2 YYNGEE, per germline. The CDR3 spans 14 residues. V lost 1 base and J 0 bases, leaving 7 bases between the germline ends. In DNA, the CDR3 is TGTGCCAGCAGCGTACTAAGCGTGAACACTGAAGCTTTCTTT. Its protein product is CASSVLSVNTEAFF.

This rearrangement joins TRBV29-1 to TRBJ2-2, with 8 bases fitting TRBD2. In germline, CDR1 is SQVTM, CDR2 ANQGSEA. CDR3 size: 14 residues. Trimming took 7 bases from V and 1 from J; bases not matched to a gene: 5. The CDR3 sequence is CSALSGGNTGELFF. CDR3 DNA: TGCAGCGCTCTCAGCGGGGGGAACACCGGGGAGCTGTTTTTT.

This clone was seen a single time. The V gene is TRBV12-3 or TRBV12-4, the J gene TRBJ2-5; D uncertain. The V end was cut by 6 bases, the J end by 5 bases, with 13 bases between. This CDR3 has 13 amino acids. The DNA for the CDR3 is TGTGCCAGCAGGAGGCAATCCCACGAGACCCAGTACTTC. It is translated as CASRRQSHETQYF.

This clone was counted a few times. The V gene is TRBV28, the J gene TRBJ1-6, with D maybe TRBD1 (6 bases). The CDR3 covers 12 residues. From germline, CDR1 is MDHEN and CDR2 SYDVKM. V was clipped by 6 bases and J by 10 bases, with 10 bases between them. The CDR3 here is CASRQGESPLHF. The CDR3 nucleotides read TGTGCCAGCAGACAGGGCGAGTCACCCCTCCACTTT. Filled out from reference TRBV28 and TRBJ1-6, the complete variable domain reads DVKVTQSSRYLVKRTGEKVFLECVQDMDHENMFWYRQDPGLGLRLIYFSYDVKMKEKGDIPEGYSVSREKKERFSLILESASTNQTSMYLCASRQGESPLHFGNGTRLTVT.

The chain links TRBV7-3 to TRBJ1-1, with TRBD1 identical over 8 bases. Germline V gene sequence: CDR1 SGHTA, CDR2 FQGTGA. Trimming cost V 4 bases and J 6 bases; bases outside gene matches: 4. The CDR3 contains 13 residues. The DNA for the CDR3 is TGTGCCAGCAGCTGGACAGGGATGTCTGAAGCTTTCTTT. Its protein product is CASSWTGMSEAFF.

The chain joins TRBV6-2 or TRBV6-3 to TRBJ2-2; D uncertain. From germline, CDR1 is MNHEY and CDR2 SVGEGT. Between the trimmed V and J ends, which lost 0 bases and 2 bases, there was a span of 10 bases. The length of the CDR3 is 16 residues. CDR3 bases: TGTGCCAGCAGTTACTCGATCCAGCGTAACACCGGGGAGCTGTTTTTT. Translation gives CASSYSIQRNTGELFF.

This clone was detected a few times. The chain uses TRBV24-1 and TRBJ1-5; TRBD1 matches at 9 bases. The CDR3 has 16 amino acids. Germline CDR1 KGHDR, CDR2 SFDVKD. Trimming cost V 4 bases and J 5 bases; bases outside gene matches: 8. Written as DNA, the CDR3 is TGTGCCACCAGTGAGACCGGGACAGGGCAATATCAGCCCCAGCATTTT. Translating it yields CATSETGTGQYQPQHF.

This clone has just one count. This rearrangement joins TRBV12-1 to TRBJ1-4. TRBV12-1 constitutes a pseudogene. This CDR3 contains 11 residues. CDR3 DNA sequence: TGTGCCAGCAGCTCCTATGAAAAACTGTTTTTT. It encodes CASSSYEKLFF.

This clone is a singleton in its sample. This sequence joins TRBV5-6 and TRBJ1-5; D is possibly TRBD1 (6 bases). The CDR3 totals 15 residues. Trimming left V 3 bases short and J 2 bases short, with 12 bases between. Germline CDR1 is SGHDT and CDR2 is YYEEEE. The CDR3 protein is CASSSGAGGNQPQHF. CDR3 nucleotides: TGTGCCAGCAGCTCTGGGGCAGGGGGCAATCAGCCCCAGCATTTT.

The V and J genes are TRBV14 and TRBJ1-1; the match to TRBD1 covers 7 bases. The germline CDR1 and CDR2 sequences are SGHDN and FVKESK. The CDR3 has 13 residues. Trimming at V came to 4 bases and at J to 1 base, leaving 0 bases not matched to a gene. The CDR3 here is CASSRDRNTEAFF. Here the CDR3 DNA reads TGTGCCAGCAGCCGGGACAGGAACACTGAAGCTTTCTTT.

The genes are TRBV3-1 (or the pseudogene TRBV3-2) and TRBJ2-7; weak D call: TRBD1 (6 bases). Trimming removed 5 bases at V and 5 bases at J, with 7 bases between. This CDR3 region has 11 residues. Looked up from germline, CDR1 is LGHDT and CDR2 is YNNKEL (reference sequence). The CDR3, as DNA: TGTGCCAGCAGCACAGGGAACGAGCAGTACTTC. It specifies CASSTGNEQYF.

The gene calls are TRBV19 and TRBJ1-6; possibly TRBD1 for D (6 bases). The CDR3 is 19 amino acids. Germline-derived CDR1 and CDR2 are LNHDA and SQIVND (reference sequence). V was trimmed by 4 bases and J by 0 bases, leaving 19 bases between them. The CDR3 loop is CASSNLFYRESSYNSPLHF. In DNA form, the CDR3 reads TGTGCCAGTAGTAATCTGTTCTACAGGGAGAGCTCCTATAATTCACCCCTCCACTTT.

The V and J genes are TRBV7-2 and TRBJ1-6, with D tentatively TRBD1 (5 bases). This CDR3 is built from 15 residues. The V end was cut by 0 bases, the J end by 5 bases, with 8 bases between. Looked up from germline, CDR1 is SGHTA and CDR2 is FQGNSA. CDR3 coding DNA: TGTGCCAGCAGCTTAGCCGGGGGAGATAATTCACCCCTCCACTTT. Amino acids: CASSLAGGDNSPLHF.

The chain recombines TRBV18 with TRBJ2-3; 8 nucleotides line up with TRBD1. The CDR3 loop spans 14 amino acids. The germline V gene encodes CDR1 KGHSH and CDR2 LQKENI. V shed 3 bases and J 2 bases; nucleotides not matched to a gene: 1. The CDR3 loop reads CASSPDRATDTQYF. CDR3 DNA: TGTGCCAGCTCACCGGACAGGGCCACAGATACGCAGTATTTT.

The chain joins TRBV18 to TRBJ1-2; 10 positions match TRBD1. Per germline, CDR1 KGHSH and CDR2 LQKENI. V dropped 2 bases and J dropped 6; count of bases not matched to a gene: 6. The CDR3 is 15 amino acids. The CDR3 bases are TGTGCCAGCTCACCAGGGGGACAGGGGTTTGATGGCTACACCTTC. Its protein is CASSPGGQGFDGYTF.

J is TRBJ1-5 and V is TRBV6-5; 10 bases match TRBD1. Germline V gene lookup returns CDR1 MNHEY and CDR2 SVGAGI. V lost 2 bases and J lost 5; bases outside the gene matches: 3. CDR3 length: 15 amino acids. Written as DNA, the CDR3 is TGTGCCAGCAGTTACGGGGACAGGGGATATCAGCCCCAGCATTTT. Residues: CASSYGDRGYQPQHF.

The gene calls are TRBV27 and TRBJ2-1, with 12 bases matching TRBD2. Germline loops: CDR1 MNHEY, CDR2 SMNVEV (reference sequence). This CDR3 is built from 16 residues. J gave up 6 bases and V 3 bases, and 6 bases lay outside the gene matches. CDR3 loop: CASSFAGLAGLNEQFF. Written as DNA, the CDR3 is TGTGCCAGCAGTTTTGCCGGACTAGCGGGGCTCAATGAGCAGTTCTTC.

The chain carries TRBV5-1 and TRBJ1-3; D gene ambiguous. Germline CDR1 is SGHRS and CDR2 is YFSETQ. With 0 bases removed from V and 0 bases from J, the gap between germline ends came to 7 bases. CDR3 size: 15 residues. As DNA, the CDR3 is TGCGCCAGCAGCTTGGAAGCTTCCTCTGGAAACACCATATATTTT. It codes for CASSLEASSGNTIYF.

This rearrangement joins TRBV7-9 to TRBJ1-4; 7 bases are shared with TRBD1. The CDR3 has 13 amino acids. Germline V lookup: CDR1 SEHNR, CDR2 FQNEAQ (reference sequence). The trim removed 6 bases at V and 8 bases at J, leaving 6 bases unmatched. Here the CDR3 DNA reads TGTGCCAGCAGTCGACAGGGTAGGGAAAAACTGTTTTTT. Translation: CASSRQGREKLFF.

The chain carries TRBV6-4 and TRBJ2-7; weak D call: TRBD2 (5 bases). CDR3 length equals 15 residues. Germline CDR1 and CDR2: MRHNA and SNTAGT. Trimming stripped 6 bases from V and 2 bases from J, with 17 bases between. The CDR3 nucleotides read TGTGCCAGCAGCGCCCGTATCGGACTCGCCTACGAGCAGTACTTC. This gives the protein CASSARIGLAYEQYF.

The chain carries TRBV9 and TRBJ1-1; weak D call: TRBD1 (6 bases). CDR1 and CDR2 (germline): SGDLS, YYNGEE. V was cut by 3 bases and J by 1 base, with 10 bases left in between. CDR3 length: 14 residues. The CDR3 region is CASSASRGNTEAFF. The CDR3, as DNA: TGTGCCAGCAGCGCCTCCAGGGGGAACACTGAAGCTTTCTTT.

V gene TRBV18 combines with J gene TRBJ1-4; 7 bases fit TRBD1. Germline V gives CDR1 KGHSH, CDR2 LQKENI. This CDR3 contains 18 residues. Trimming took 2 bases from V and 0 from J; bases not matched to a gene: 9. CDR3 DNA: TGTGCCAGCTCACCATCACAGGGGCTCTTTGCAACTAATGAAAAACTGTTTTTT. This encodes CASSPSQGLFATNEKLFF.